This T cell receptor beta chain was sequenced during a study of shared clonotypes between healthy human individuals. Findings of the study overall: Generally, estimated richness proved larger in naive subsets than it did in memory subsets. Rarefaction exposed incomplete sorted-subset sequencing despite large depth. Sharing of clonotypes among donors was expected to vary with sequencing depth.

About this clone itself: Its antigen remains unknown.

The CDR3 runs to 14 residues. Between the trimmed V and J ends, which lost 5 bases and 3 bases, there was a span of 12 bases. Germline loops: CDR1 MGHDK, CDR2 SYGVNS. Each subset's genomic DNA was shared equally among a number of immunoSEQ plates. Generated by immunoSEQ multiplex PCR, the TCRdb table keeps only in-frame clones and is missing some. In the table there are roughly 1,000,000 clones, 75% to 85% of which are singletons. The sequencing input was memory CD4+ T cells from PBMCs. As for subset: CD45RA-negative fraction. This receptor was obtained from a man aged 18-30 years in good health. Some clones in this sample may be carry-over from other donors' samples. The chain joins TRBV25-1 to TRBJ2-3; unclear D gene. CDR3 nucleotide sequence: TGTGCCAGCAGTCGTATGGAGAGGACAGATACGCAGTATTTT. Residues: CASSRMERTDTQYF. Together with reference TRBV25-1 and TRBJ2-3, the CDR3 gives the full variable domain: EADIYQTPRYLVIGTGKKITLECSQTMGHDKMYWYQQDPGMELHLIHYSYGVNSTEKGDLSSESTVSRIRTEHFPLTLESARPSHTSQYLCASSRMERTDTQYFGPGTRLTVL.